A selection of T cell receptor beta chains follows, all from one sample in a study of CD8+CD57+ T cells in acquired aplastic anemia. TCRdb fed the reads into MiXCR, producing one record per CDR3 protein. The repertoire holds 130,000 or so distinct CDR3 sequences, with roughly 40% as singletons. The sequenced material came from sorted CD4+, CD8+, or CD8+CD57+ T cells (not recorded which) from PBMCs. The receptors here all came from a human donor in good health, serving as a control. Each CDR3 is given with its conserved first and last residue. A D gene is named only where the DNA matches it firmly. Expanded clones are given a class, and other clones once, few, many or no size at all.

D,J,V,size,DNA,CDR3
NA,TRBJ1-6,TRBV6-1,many,TGTGCCAGCAGCCTCGAGGGTTCATCCCTCCACTTT,CASSLEGSSLHF
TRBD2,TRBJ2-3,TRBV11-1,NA,TGTGCCAGCAGCTTAGGGACTAGCGGGGGGGCATCTAATACGCAGTATTTT,CASSLGTSGGASNTQYF
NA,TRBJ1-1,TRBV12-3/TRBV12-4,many,TGTGCCAGCAGTACCGGGACAAAAGCTTTCTTT,CASSTGTKAFF
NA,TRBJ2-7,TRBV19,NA,TGTGCCAGTAGTATAGTGGACAGCGAGCAGTACTTC,CASSIVDSEQYF
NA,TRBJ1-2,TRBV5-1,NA,TGCGCCAGCAGCTTGGCTCCCGAAGCTATGACCTTC,CASSLAPEAMTF
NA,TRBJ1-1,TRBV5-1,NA,TGCGCCAGCAGCTTGGATACTATCGGGTGGACGGTGTACACTGAAGCTTTCTTT,CASSLDTIGWTVYTEAFF
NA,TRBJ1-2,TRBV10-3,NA,TGTGCCATCAGTGAGTCTGGGGGAGGAGGCTACACCTTC,CAISESGGGGYTF
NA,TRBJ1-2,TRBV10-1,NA,TGCGCCAGCAGTGTAGGACAGAATCACTATGGCTACACCTTC,CASSVGQNHYGYTF
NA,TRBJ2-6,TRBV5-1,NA,TGCGCCAGCAGCCCCCTCGGGAGTCACAGGGCCAACGTCCCGACTTTC,CASSPLGSHRANVPTF
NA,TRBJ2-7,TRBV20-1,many,TGCAGTGCTAGCCCCATGGTTGGGTCGGTCCGCGAGCAGTACTTC,CSASPMVGSVREQYF
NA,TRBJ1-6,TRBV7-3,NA,TGTGCCAGCAACTTAAAAAGTAATTCACCCCTCCACTTT,CASNLKSNSPLHF
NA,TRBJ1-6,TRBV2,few,TGTGCCAGCAGTGAAAGGGGCGCCAGTCTTTCACCCCTCCACTTT,CASSERGASLSPLHF
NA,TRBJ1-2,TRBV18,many,TGTGCCAGCTCACCAGGGCAGTCCTATGGCTACACCTTC,CASSPGQSYGYTF
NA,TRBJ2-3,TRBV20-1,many,TGCAGTGCTAGCGATTCTACGCAGTATTTT,CSASDSTQYF
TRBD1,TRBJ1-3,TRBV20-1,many,TGCAGTGCTAGATACAGGGGACCTGGAAACACCATATATTTT,CSARYRGPGNTIYF
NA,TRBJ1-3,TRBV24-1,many,TGTGCCACCAGAGAAGGTAGTGGAAACACCATATATTTT,CATREGSGNTIYF
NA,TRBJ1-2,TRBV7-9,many,TGTGCCAGCAGCACCCGGGACGGCTATGGCTACACCTTC,CASSTRDGYGYTF
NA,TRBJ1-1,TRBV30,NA,TGTGCCTGGAGTCTGGGTCGTAACACTGAAGCTTTCTTT,CAWSLGRNTEAFF
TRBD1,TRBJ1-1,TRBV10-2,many,TGCGCCAGCAGTGAATCCGGACAGGGGAGGGCTTTCTTT,CASSESGQGRAFF
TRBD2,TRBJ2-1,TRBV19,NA,TGTGCCAGTAGTTTTGCAGCGGGGGGGTCTAATGAGCAGTTCTTC,CASSFAAGGSNEQFF
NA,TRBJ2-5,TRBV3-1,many,TGTGCCAGCAGCCCTGGAAGGGGTTTAAGTGGCCAAGAGACCCAGTACTTC,CASSPGRGLSGQETQYF
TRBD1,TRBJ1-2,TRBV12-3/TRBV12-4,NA,TGTGCCAGCAGTCGACCGGGACAGCGCACCTATGGCTACACCTTC,CASSRPGQRTYGYTF
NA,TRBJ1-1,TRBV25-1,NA,TGTGCCAGCAGTGAATCCCCGTACCTTCAGGGCATGAACACTGAAGCTTTCTTT,CASSESPYLQGMNTEAFF